A single sample is the source of the 17 T cell receptor beta chains below, sequenced in a study of T cells after yellow fever vaccination. In TCRdb, the 5' RACE reads were re-called with MiXCR into one record per CDR3 protein. The sample gives under 50,000 distinct CDR3 sequences, around 6.4% of which show up once; 8.5% to 12% is in the top ten. This specimen was PBMCs, either bulk or a sorted T-cell subset (CD4+, CD8+, memory, or dextramer-sorted; not recorded which), taken 45 days after the yellow fever booster vaccination. These receptors were taken from a man younger than 40 who received the YFV17D yellow fever vaccine.

This clonotype was detected many times. This chain joins TRBV20-1 and TRBJ2-5; D is ambiguous. This CDR3 has 11 residues. Germline V gives CDR1 DFQATT, CDR2 SNEGSKA (reference sequence). Trimming removed 7 bases from V and 0 bases from J, with 6 bases in between. CDR3 in DNA: TGCAGTGTCCCAGACCAAGAGACCCAGTACTTC. Translated: CSVPDQETQYF.

This clonotype was seen repeatedly, ten times or more. The chain recombines TRBV5-5 with TRBJ2-2; the D is unclear. CDR3 length equals 14 residues. Deletions cut 3 bases from V and 1 base from J, with 7 bases between. Germline CDR1 SGHKS, CDR2 YYEKEE (reference sequence). The CDR3 region is CASSSKGNTGELFF. The CDR3 DNA is TGTGCCAGCAGCTCCAAGGGGAACACCGGGGAGCTGTTTTTT.

This clonotype has just a few counts. A junction end diverges from the germline sequence, so it may reflect a read error. CDR3 amino acids: CSARDVDRPTF. As DNA, the CDR3 is TGCAGTGCTAGAGATGTCGACAGACCCACTTTC. J is TRBJ2-7 and V is TRBV20-1; D may be TRBD1 (5 bases). The CDR3 runs to 11 residues. From germline, CDR1 is DFQATT and CDR2 SNEGSKA (reference sequence).

The chain uses TRBV7-2 and TRBJ2-7, with 8 bases fitting TRBD2. The V gene's germline CDR1 is SGHTA and CDR2 FQGNSA. This CDR3 comprises 13 residues. V was clipped by 3 bases and J by 3 bases; unmatched bases: 1. CDR3 protein: CASSLGLDYEQYF. Here the CDR3 DNA reads TGTGCCAGCAGCTTGGGACTAGACTACGAGCAGTACTTC.

The sample holds a few counts of this clonotype. This chain links TRBV7-9 with TRBJ2-1; maybe TRBD2 (5 bases). Trimming pared 10 bases from V and 6 bases from J, leaving 13 bases between. From germline, CDR1 is SEHNR and CDR2 FQNEAQ (reference sequence). The CDR3 has 12 amino acids. In nucleotides, the CDR3 is TGTGCCATTGCGGAGGACCTCAATGAGCAGTTCTTC. Amino acid sequence: CAIAEDLNEQFF.

This chain connects TRBV11-2 to TRBJ2-5; 10 nucleotides match TRBD2. CDR1 is SGHAT and CDR2 is FQNNGV in the germline V gene. CDR3 length: 16 amino acids. Trimming took 6 bases from V and 3 from J; bases not matched to a gene: 10. In nucleotides, the CDR3 is TGTGCCAGCAGATTACTAGCGGGGAATCTAGAAGAGACCCAGTACTTC. Protein: CASRLLAGNLEETQYF.

Concerning this clonotype itself: A read error may be the cause here, since a much bigger clone is one base away. The CDR3 end shows no conserved phenylalanine or tryptophan, and so a read error is likely. The chain combines TRBV4-3 with TRBJ2-3, with TRBD2 matching 7 bases. This CDR3 has 16 residues. V was clipped by 0 bases and J by 4 bases; unmatched bases: 7. CDR1 LGHNA and CDR2 YSLEER come from the germline V gene. The CDR3 protein is CASSQDDGRMADTQYL. The CDR3 nucleotides read TGCGCCAGCAGCCAAGACGACGGGAGGATGGCAGATACGCAGTATCTT.

The sample holds a few counts of this clonotype. V is TRBV7-6 and J is TRBJ2-5; 8 bases line up with TRBD2. Germline V gene sequence: CDR1 SGHVS, CDR2 FNYEAQ. The J segment lost 5 bases and the V segment lost 4 bases, leaving 6 bases of the junction unmatched. The CDR3 loop spans 14 amino acids. DNA for the CDR3: TGTGCCAGCAGCTATACAGCGGGAGTGGAGACCCAGTACTTC. Amino acids: CASSYTAGVETQYF.

This clonotype occurred a few times. The chain recombines TRBV12-3 or TRBV12-4 with TRBJ1-5; D perhaps matches TRBD1 (5 bases). V lost 6 bases and J 4 bases, leaving 13 bases between the germline ends. This CDR3 spans 14 amino acids. CDR3 amino acids: CASRGGGENQPQHF. The CDR3 nucleotides are TGTGCCAGCAGGGGGGGGGGAGAGAATCAGCCCCAGCATTTT.

This clonotype was seen many times. The chain links TRBV20-1 to TRBJ2-3; D is unclear. The CDR3 loop spans 17 amino acids. V lost 0 bases and J 6 bases, leaving 22 bases between the germline ends. Germline V lookup: CDR1 DFQATT, CDR2 SNEGSKA (reference sequence). The CDR3 protein is CSARDLGTTLGPDTQYF. The DNA of the CDR3 is TGCAGTGCTAGAGATCTGGGAACTACCCTTGGGCCCGATACGCAGTATTTT.

There are many counts of this clonotype. The CDR3 spells CAISEGTSGYNEQFF. The CDR3 region has the DNA TGTGCCATCAGTGAGGGGACTAGCGGATACAATGAGCAGTTCTTC. The chain recombines TRBV10-3 with TRBJ2-1, with 11 bases that match TRBD2. The CDR3 length is 15 residues. From germline, CDR1 is ENHRY and CDR2 SYGVKD. V was pared by 2 bases and J by 4 bases, with 1 base of the junction left unmatched.

The table lists this clonotype with a few counts. The V and J genes are TRBV29-1 and TRBJ2-3; perhaps TRBD2 as D (6 bases). Looked up from germline, CDR1 is SQVTM and CDR2 is ANQGSEA. The CDR3 sequence is 16 residues long. V gave up 5 bases and J gave up 0 bases, with 18 bases separating them. In nucleotides, the CDR3 is TGCAGCGTTCCAAGGGAGGCACGAACTAGCACAGATACGCAGTATTTT. Protein: CSVPREARTSTDTQYF.

The V and J genes are TRBV18 and TRBJ1-6, with a possible D match to TRBD1 (5 bases). Germline V CDR1 and CDR2: KGHSH, LQKENI. Trimming cost V 4 bases and J 7 bases, with 8 bases left between them. This CDR3 has 13 amino acids. CDR3 in DNA: TGTGCCAGCTCACTGGGACTGAATTCACCCCTCCACTTT. Translation: CASSLGLNSPLHF.

In this sample, this clonotype turned up many times. The chain has TRBV12-3 or TRBV12-4 and TRBJ1-3, with D uncertain. The ends were cut back, 2 bases at V and 1 base at J, with 6 bases in the middle. The CDR3 length is 14 residues. The CDR3 sequence is CASSLIGSGNTIYF. The CDR3 region has the DNA TGTGCCAGCAGTTTAATCGGGTCTGGAAACACCATATATTTT.

Here the CDR3 reads CASSIRDRGVYEQYF. CDR3 DNA: TGCGCCAGCAGCATCCGGGACAGGGGTGTCTACGAGCAGTACTTC. The chain is built from TRBV5-1 and TRBJ2-7; the match to TRBD1 covers 10 bases. The germline V gene has CDR1 SGHRS and CDR2 YFSETQ. This CDR3 has 15 amino acids. V lost 4 bases to trimming and J lost 3 bases; unmatched junction nucleotides: 7.

In this sample, this clonotype turned up many times. The rearrangement joins TRBV20-1 to TRBJ2-7, with 7 bases fitting TRBD2. Germline loops: CDR1 DFQATT, CDR2 SNEGSKA (reference sequence). J was trimmed by 2 bases and V by 0 bases; bases with no gene match: 7. CDR3 size: 15 residues. The CDR3, as DNA: TGCAGTGCTAGAGATTATGGGGGGGTTACCTACGAGCAGTACTTC. Amino acids: CSARDYGGVTYEQYF.

This clonotype was counted at least ten times. This chain connects TRBV5-1 to TRBJ2-2, with D possibly being TRBD1 or TRBD2 (5 bases each). Germline CDR1 and CDR2: SGHRS and YFSETQ. This CDR3 has 18 amino acids. Deletions cut 1 base from V and 0 bases from J, with 16 bases between. This CDR3 reads CASSLLGMGPTNTGELFF. As DNA, the CDR3 is TGCGCCAGCAGCTTGCTGGGGATGGGACCGACGAACACCGGGGAGCTGTTTTTT.